In its sample, the clone carrying this T cell receptor beta chain was seen many times. CDR3 length: 14 amino acids. With 3 bases removed from V and 3 bases from J, the gap between germline ends came to 9 bases. The sample belongs to a study of metastatic and nonmetastatic thyroid tumors. Ahead of thyroid surgery, no patient had received treatment of any kind. Using MiXCR, TCRdb reanalyzed the PCR reads. The sample shows tens of thousands of clones, 16% of them seen only once. Source material: blood. V usage is TRBV12-3 or TRBV12-4 and J usage is TRBJ1-5, with D possibly TRBD1 on 5 matching bases. This TCR came from a female donor with papillary thyroid cancer or a benign thyroid nodule (not recorded which). Some clones in this sample may be carry-over from other donors' samples. Here the CDR3 DNA reads TGTGCCAGCAGTTTGCAGGGTTCCAATCAGCCCCAGCATTTT. Translation: CASSLQGSNQPQHF.